This T cell receptor beta chain was captured by sequencing in a study of blood T cell repertoires in COVID-19. Study-level background: COVID-19 samples, acute and convalescent, were from the United States, Italy and Spain.

Patients of the Seattle cohort, enrolled during active infection, were followed longitudinally. The V end was cut by 7 bases, the J end by 4 bases, with 16 bases between. CDR1 is LNHDA and CDR2 is SQIVND in the germline V gene (reference sequence). The CDR3 covers 14 residues. Clones were sequenced by immunoSEQ multiplex PCR, and TCRdb holds only the in-frame ones, with some missing. Of some 240,000 clones in the sample, roughly four fifths were seen once. Sequenced: peripheral blood. This clonotype originated in a woman aged 80 or over with COVID-19, enrolled during active disease. J is TRBJ1-1 and V is TRBV19, with a weak D call TRBD1 (5 bases). This CDR3 reads CASNSQGMGTEAFF. The CDR3 DNA sequence: TGTGCCAGTAACTCTCAGGGTATGGGCACTGAAGCTTTCTTT.